This T cell receptor (beta chain) derives from a study of molecular identifiers for immune sequencing clone quantification. The CDR3 extends over 18 amino acids. The germline V gene encodes CDR1 SGHTA and CDR2 FQGNSA. One entry per CDR3 protein results from TCRdb running MiXCR on the PCR reads. The table lists fewer than 350,000 distinct CDR3 sequences, around a fifth of them singletons. Study outcomes and limitations: Over 99% of effector molecules, yet under 1% of naive-cell molecules, were held by clones above 20 RNA copies. Jurkat TCR RNA that was spiked in from one cell was reportedly detectable among some 970,000 naive cells.

Of note for this clonotype: Its antigen is still unknown. A much larger clone sits a single nucleotide away, making a read error possible.

The authors sorted naive CD8 T cells as CD8+CD4-CCR7+CD45RA+. The chain uses TRBV7-2 and TRBJ2-3; 15 nucleotides agree with TRBD2. Sequenced: naive CD8+ T cells from blood, with Jurkat cell RNA spiked in. Noted subset: FACS-sorted CD8+CD4-CCR7+CD45RA+ naive T cells. The receptor was isolated from a human donor in good health. Some libraries in this study had Jurkat cell RNA spiked in. The CDR3 DNA sequence: TGTGCCAGCAGCACCGGGACTAGCGGGGGGTACGGCACAGATACGCAGTGTTTT. It specifies CASSTGTSGGYGTDTQCF.